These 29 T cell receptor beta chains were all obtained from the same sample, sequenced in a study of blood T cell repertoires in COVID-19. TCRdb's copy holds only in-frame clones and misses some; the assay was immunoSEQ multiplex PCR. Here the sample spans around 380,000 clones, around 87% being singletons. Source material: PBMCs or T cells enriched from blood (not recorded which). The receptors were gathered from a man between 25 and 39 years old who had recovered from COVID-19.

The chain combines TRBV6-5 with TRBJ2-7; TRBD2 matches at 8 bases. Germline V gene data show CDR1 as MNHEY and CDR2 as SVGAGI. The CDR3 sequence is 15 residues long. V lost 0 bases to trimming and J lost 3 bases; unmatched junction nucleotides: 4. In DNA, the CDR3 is TGTGCCAGCAGTTACTCGAAGCGGGGGAGCTACGAGCAGTACTTC. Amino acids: CASSYSKRGSYEQYF.

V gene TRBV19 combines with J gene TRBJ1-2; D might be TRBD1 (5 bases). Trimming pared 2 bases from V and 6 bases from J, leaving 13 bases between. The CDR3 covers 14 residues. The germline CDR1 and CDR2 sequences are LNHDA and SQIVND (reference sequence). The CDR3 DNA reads TGTGCCAGTAGTATATCCCAGGGAGGGGATGGCTACACCTTC. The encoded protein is CASSISQGGDGYTF.

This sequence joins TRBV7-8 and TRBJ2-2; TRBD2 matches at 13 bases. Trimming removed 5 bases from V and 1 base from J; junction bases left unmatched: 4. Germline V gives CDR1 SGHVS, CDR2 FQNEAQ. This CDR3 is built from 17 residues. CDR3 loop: CASSRRLAGGNTGELFF. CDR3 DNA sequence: TGTGCCAGCAGCCGACGACTAGCGGGGGGGAACACCGGGGAGCTGTTTTTT.

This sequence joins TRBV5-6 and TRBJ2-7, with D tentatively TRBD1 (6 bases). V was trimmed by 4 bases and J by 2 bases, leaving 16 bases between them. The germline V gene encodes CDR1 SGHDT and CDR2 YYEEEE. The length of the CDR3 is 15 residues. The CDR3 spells CASSQGHMGPYEQYF. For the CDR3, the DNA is TGTGCCAGCAGCCAGGGACACATGGGCCCCTACGAGCAGTACTTC.

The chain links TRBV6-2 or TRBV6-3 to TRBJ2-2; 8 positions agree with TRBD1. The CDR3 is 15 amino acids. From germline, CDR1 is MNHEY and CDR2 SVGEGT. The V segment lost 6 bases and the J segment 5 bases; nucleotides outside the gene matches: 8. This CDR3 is CASSLPGTGTGELFF. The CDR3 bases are TGTGCCAGCAGCCTACCCGGGACAGGAACCGGGGAGCTGTTTTTT.

CDR3 nucleotides: TGCAGCGTCGCGACTCTTCGCAATGGCTACACCTTC. Translated, it gives CSVATLRNGYTF. J is TRBJ1-2 and V is TRBV29-1, with D unclear. Germline CDR1 and CDR2: SQVTM and ANQGSEA. Trimming shortened V by 6 bases and J by 6 bases, and 14 bases separated the two germline ends. There are 12 residues in the CDR3.

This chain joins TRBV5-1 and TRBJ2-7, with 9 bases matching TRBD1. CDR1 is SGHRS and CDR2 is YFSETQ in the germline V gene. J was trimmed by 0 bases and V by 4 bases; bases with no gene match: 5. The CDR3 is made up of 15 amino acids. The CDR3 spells CASSAGQGSSYEQYF. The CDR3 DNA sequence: TGCGCCAGCAGCGCGGGACAGGGAAGCTCCTACGAGCAGTACTTC.

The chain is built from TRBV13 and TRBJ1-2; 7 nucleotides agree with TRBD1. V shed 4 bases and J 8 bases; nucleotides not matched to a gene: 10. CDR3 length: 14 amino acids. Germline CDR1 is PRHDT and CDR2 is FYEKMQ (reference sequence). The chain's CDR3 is CASSSRQGQGGYTF. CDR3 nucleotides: TGTGCCAGCAGCTCGCGACAGGGCCAAGGAGGCTACACCTTC.

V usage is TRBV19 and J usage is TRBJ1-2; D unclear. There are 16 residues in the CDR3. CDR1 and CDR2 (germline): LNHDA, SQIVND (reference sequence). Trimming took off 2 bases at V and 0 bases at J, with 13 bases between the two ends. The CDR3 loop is CASSIWREPANYGYTF. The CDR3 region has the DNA TGTGCCAGTAGTATATGGAGGGAACCGGCTAACTATGGCTACACCTTC.

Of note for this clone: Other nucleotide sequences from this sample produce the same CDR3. The CDR3 is CASSQVVDTQYF. The CDR3 region has the DNA TGTGCCAGCAGTCAGGTGGTCGATACGCAGTATTTT. The chain recombines TRBV3-1 (or the pseudogene TRBV3-2) with TRBJ2-3, with D hard to call. Per germline, CDR1 LGHDT and CDR2 YNNKEL (reference sequence). V lost 6 bases, J lost 6 bases, and 10 bases lay in between. This CDR3 contains 12 residues.

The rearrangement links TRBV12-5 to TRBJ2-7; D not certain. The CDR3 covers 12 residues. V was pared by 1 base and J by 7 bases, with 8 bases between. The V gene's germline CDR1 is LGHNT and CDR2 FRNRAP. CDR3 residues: CASGLGFREQYF. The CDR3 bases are TGTGCTAGTGGTTTGGGGTTTCGGGAGCAGTACTTC. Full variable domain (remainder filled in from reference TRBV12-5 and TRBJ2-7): DARVTQTPRHKVTEMGQEVTMRCQPILGHNTVFWYRQTMMQGLELLAYFRNRAPLDDSGMPKDRFSAEMPDATLATLKIQPSEPRDSAVYFCASGLGFREQYFGPGTRLTVT.

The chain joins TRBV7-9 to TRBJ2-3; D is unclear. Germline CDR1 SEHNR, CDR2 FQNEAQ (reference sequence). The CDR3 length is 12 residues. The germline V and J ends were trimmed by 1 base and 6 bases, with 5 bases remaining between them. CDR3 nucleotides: TGTGCCAGCAGCTTAGGGGCTGATACGCAGTATTTT. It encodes CASSLGADTQYF.

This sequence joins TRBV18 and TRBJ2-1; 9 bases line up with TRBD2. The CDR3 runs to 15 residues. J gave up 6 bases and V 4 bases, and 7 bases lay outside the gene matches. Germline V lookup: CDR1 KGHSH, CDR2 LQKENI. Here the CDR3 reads CASSLPGGGANEQFF. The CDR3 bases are TGTGCCAGCTCACTACCGGGCGGGGGGGCCAATGAGCAGTTCTTC.

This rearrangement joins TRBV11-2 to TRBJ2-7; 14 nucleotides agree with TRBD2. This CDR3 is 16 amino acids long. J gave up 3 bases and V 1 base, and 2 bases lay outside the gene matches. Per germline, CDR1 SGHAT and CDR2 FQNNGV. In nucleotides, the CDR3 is TGTGCCAGCAGCTTAGGAGGACTAGCGGGGGGCTACGAGCAGTACTTC. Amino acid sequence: CASSLGGLAGGYEQYF.

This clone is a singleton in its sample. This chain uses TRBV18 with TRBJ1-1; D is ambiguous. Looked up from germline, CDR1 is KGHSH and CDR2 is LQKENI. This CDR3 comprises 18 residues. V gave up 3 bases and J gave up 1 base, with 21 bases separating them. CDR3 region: CASSPSLPPRARNTEAFF. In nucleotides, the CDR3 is TGTGCCAGCTCACCTTCCTTACCCCCGAGGGCACGGAACACTGAAGCTTTCTTT.

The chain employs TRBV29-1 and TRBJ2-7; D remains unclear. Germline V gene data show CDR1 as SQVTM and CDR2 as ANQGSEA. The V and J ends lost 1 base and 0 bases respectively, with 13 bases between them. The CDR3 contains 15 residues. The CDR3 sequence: CSVEVIDKSSYEQYF. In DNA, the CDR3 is TGCAGCGTTGAAGTAATAGACAAGAGCTCCTACGAGCAGTACTTC.

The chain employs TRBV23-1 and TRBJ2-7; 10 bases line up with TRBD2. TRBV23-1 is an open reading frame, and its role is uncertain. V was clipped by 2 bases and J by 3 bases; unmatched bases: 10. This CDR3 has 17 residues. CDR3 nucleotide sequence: TGCGCCAGCAGTCAAGTTTGGGCTAGCGGGGGATTCTACGAGCAGTACTTC. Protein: CASSQVWASGGFYEQYF.

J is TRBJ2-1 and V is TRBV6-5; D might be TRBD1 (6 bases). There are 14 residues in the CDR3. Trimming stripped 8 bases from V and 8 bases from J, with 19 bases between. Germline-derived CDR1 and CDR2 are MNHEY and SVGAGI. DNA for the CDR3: TGTGCCAGCGGGGACAAGGGGGTAAAGGATGAGCAGTTCTTC. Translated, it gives CASGDKGVKDEQFF.

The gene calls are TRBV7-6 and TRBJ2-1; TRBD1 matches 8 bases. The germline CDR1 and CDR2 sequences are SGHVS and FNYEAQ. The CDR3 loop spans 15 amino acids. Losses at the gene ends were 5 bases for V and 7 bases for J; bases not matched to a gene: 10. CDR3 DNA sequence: TGTGCCAGCAGCCGGGACAGGTCAAGTTCTAATGAGCAGTTCTTC. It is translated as CASSRDRSSSNEQFF.

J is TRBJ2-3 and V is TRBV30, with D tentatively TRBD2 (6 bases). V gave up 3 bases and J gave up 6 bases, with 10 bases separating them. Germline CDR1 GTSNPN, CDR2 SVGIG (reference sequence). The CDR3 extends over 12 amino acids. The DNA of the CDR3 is TGTGCCTGGAGAGCGGAGGGCGATACGCAGTATTTT. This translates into CAWRAEGDTQYF.

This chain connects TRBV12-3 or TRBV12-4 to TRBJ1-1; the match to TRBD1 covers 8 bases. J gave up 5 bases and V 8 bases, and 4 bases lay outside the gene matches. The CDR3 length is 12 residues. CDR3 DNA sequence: TGTGCCAGCGGACAGGGACGAACTGAAGCTTTCTTT. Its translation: CASGQGRTEAFF.

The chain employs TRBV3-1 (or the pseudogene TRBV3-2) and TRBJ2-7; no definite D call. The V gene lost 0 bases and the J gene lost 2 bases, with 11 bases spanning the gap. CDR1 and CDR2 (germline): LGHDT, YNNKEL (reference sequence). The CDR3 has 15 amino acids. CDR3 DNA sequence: TGTGCCAGCAGCCAAGATCTTGCCTCAGCCTACGAGCAGTACTTC. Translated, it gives CASSQDLASAYEQYF.

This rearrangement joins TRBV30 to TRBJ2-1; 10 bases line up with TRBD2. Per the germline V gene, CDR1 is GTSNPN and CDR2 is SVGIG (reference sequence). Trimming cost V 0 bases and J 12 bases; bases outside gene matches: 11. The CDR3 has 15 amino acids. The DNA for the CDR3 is TGTGCCTGGAGTGTTAACAGCGGGGGGGCCAGAGGGCAGTTCTTC. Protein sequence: CAWSVNSGGARGQFF.

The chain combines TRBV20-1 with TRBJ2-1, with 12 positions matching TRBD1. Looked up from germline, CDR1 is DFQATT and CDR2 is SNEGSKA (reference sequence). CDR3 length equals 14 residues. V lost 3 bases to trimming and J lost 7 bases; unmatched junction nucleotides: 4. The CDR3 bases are TGCAGTGCTAGTTGGGACAGGGGGCATAATGAGCAGTTCTTC. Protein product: CSASWDRGHNEQFF.

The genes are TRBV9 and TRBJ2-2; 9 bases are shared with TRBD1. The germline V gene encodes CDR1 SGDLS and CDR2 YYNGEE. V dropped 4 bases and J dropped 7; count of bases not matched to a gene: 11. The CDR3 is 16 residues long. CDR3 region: CASSTGQGTAGGELFF. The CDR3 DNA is TGTGCCAGCAGCACAGGACAGGGGACGGCGGGCGGGGAGCTGTTTTTT.

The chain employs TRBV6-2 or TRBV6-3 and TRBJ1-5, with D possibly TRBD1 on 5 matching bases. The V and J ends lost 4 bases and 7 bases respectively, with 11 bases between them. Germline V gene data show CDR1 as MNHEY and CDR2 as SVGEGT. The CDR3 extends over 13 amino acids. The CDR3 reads CASSSQGWQPQHF. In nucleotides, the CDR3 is TGTGCCAGCAGTTCGCAGGGCTGGCAGCCCCAGCATTTT.

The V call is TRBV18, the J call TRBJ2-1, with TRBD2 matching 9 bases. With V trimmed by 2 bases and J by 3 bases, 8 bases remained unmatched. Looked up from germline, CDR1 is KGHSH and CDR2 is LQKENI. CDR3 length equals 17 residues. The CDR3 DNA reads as TGTGCCAGCTCACCAGGGACTAGCCAAAACAGCTACAATGAGCAGTTCTTC. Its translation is CASSPGTSQNSYNEQFF.

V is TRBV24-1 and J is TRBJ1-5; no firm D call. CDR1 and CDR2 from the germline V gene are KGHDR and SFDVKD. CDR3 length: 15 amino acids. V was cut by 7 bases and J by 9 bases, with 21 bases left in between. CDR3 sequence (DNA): TGTGCCACCAGGAAAATATGCCCGAGTAGAGGGCCCCAGCATTTT. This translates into CATRKICPSRGPQHF.

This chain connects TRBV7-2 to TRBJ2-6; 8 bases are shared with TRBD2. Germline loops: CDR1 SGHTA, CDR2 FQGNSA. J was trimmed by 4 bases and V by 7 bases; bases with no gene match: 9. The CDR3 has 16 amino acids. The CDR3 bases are TGTGCCAGCAACCTCGGGGGGGCGCAAGGGGCCAACGTCCTGACTTTC. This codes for CASNLGGAQGANVLTF.